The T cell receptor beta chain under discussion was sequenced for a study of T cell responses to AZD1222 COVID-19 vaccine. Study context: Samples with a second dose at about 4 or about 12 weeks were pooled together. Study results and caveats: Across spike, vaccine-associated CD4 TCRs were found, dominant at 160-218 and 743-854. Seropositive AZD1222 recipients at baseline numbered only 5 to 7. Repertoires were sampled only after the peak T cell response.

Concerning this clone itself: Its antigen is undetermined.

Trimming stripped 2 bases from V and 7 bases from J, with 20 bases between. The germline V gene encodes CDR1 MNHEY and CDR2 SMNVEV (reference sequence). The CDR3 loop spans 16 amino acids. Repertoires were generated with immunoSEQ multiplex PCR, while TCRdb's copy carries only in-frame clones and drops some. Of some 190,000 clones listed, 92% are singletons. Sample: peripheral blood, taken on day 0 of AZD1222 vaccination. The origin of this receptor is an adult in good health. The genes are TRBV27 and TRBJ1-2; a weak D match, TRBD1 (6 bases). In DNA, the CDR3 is TGTGCCAGCAGTTTAGGGTTCTGGGGGGCTGATGGTGGCTACACCTTC. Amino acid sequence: CASSLGFWGADGGYTF.